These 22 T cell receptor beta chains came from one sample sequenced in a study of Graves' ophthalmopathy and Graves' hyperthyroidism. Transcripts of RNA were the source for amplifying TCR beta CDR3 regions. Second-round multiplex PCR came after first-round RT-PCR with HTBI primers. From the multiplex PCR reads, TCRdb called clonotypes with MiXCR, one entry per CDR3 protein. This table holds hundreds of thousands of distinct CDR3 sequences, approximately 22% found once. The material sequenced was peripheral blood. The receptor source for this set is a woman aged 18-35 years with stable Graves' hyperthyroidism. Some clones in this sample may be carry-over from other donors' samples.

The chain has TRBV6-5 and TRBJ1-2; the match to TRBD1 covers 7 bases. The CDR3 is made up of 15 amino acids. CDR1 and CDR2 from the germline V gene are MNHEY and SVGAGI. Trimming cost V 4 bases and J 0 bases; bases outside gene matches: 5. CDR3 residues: CASSFYRGANYGYTF. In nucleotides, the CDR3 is TGTGCCAGCAGTTTCTACAGGGGAGCTAACTATGGCTACACCTTC.

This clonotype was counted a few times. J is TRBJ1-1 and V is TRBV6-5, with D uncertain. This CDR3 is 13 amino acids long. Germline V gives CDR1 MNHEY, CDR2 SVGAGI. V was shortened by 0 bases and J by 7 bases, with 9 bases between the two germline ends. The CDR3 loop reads CASSYSVVSEAFF. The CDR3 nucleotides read TGTGCCAGCAGTTACTCGGTGGTTAGTGAAGCTTTCTTT.

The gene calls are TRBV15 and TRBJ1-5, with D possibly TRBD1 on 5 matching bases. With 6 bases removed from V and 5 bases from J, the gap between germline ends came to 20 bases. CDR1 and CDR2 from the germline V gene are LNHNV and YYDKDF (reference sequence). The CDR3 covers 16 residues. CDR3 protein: CATRIWGAGEDQPQHF. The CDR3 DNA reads TGTGCCACCAGAATATGGGGCGCAGGAGAGGATCAGCCCCAGCATTTT.

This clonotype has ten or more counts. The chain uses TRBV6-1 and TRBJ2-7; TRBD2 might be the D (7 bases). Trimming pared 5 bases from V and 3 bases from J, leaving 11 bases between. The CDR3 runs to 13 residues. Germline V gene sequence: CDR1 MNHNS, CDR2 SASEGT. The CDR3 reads CASSKGGGYEQYF. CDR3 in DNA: TGTGCCAGCAGTAAGGGGGGGGGCTACGAGCAGTACTTC.

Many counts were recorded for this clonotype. The chain's CDR3 is CASSETQRTEAFF. The CDR3 DNA follows: TGTGCCAGCAGTGAGACTCAACGCACTGAAGCTTTCTTT. This chain links TRBV25-1 with TRBJ1-1; D is uncertain. Germline V gene lookup returns CDR1 MGHDK and CDR2 SYGVNS. This CDR3 has 13 residues. V was shortened by 3 bases and J by 4 bases, with 9 bases between the two germline ends.

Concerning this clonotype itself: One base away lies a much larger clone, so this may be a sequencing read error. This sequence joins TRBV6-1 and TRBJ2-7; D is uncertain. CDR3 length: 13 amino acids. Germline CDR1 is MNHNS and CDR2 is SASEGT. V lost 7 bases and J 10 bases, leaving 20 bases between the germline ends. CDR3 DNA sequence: TGTGCCAGCACCCTGCCCCTTTGGGTCGATCAGTACTTC. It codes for CASTLPLWVDQYF.

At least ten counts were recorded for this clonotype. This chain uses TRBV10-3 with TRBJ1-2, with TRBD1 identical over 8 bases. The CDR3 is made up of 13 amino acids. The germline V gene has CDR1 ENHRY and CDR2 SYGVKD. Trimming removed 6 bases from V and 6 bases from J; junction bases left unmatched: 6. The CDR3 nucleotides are TGTGCCATCAGGCAGGGGGCTCAAGATGGCTACACCTTC. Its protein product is CAIRQGAQDGYTF.

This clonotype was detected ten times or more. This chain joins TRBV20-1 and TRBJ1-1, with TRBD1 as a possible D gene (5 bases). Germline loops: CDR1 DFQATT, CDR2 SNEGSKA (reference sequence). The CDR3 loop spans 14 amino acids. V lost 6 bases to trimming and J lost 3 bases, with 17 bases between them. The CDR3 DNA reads TGCAGTGCGCCGGGGCCGCCGGCCGACACTGAAGCTTTCTTT. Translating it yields CSAPGPPADTEAFF.

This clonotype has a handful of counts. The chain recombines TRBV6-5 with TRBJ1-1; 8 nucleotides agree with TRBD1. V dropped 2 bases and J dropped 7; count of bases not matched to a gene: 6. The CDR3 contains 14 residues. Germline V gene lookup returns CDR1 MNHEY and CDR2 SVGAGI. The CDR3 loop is CASSYGQGASEAFF. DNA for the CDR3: TGTGCCAGCAGTTACGGGCAGGGGGCTAGTGAAGCTTTCTTT.

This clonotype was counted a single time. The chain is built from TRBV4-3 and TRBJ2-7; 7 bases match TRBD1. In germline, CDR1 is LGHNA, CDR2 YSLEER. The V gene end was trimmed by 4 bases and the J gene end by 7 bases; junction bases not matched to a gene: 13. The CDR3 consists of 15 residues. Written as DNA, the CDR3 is TGCGCCAGCAGCCGAGGGACAGCGACTACGATGGAGCAGTACTTC. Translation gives CASSRGTATTMEQYF.

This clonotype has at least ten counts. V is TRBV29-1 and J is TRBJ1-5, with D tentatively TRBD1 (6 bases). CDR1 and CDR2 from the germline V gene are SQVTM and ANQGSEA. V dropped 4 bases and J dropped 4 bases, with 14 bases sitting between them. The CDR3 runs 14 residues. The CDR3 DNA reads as TGCAGCGTTGTTGAACAGGGTGGGAATCAGCCCCAGCATTTT. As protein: CSVVEQGGNQPQHF.

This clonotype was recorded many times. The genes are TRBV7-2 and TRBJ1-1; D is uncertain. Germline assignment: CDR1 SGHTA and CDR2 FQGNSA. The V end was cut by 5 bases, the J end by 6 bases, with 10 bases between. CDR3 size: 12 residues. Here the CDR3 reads CASSLHSAEAFF. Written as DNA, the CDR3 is TGTGCCAGCAGCCTACACTCGGCTGAAGCTTTCTTT.

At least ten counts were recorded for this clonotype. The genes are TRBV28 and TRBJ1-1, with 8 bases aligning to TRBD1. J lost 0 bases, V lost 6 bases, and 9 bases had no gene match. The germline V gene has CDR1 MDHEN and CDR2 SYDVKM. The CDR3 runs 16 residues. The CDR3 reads CASSLADRAMNTEAFF. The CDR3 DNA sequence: TGTGCCAGCAGCCTCGCGGACAGGGCAATGAACACTGAAGCTTTCTTT. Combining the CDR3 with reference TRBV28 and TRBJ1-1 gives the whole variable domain DVKVTQSSRYLVKRTGEKVFLECVQDMDHENMFWYRQDPGLGLRLIYFSYDVKMKEKGDIPEGYSVSREKKERFSLILESASTNQTSMYLCASSLADRAMNTEAFFGQGTRLTVV.

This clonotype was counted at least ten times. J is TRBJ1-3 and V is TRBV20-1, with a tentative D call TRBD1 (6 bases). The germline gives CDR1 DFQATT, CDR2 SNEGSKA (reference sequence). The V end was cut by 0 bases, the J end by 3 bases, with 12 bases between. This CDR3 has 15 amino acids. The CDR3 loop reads CSARDGARGGNTIYF. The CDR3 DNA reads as TGCAGTGCTAGAGATGGGGCCAGGGGTGGAAACACCATATATTTT.

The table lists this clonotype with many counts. The CDR3 DNA reads TGTGCCAGCAGCTTAGCCCCGGGACGGCTAGGGACCCAGTACTTC. It specifies CASSLAPGRLGTQYF. The rearrangement joins TRBV11-2 to TRBJ2-5; perhaps D is TRBD1 or TRBD2 (5 bases each). The CDR3 runs 15 residues. V was clipped by 1 base and J by 7 bases, with 16 bases between them. Germline V gene sequence: CDR1 SGHAT, CDR2 FQNNGV.

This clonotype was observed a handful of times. DNA for the CDR3: TGTGCCAGCAGACAAGGGGGCGGCGAGCAGTACTTC. Encoded protein: CASRQGGGEQYF. The genes are TRBV28 and TRBJ2-7, with 7 bases that match TRBD1. The CDR3 is made up of 12 amino acids. Germline V CDR1 and CDR2: MDHEN, SYDVKM. V was clipped by 6 bases and J by 6 bases; unmatched bases: 5.

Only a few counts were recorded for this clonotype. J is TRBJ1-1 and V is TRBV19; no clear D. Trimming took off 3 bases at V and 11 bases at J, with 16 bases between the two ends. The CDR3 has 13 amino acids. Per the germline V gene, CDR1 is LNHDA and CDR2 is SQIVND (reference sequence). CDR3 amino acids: CASSIQRNAGAFF. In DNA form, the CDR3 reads TGTGCCAGTAGTATCCAGCGGAATGCGGGGGCTTTCTTT.

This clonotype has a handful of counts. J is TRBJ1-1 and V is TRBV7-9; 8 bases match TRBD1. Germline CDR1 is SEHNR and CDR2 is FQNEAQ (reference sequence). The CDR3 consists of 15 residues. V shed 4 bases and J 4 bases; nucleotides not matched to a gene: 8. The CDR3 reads CASSSTGTGLTEAFF. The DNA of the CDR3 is TGTGCCAGCAGCTCAACCGGGACAGGCCTCACTGAAGCTTTCTTT.

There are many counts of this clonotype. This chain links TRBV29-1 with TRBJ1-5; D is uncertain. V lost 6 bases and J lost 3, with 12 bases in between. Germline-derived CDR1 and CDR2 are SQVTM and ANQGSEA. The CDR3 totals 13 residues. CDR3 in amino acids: CSVLVQDNQPQHF. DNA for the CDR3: TGCAGCGTCCTGGTGCAGGACAATCAGCCCCAGCATTTT.

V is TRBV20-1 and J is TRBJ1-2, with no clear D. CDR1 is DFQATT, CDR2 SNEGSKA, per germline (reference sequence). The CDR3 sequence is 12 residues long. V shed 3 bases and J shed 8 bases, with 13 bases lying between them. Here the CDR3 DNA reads TGCAGTGCTAGTGGCGGCGTGGAGGGCTACACCTTC. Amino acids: CSASGGVEGYTF.

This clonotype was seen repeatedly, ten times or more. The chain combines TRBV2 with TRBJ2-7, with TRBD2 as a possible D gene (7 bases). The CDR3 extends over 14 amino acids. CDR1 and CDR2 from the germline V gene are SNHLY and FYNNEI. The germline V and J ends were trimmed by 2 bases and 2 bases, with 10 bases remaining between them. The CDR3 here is CASSERRGPYEQYF. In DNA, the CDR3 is TGTGCCAGCAGTGAAAGGCGGGGGCCCTACGAGCAGTACTTC.

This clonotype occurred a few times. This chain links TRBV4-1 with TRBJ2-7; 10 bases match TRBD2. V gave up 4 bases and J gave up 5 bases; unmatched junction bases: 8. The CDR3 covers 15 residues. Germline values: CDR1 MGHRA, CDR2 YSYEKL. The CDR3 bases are TGCGCCAGCAGCCCCATCGGACTAGCGGCCAACGAGCAGTACTTC. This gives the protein CASSPIGLAANEQYF.